This T cell receptor beta chain was sequenced in a study of CD8+ T cells in alopecia areata. Only a few counts were recorded for this clone. The antigen remains unidentified. RNA extraction was followed by reverse transcription into cDNA, which acted as the sequencing template. Sequencing was performed with immunoSEQ multiplex PCR; in TCRdb, only in-frame clones are kept and a portion is missing. The table has some 120,000 clones, about 51% seen once. Points from the study as a whole: It was less clear whether patients shared TCRs than it was in mice, possibly because of HLA.

The sequence was obtained from a human donor with alopecia areata. Input material: NKG2D-low CD8+ T cells sorted from blood.

CDR3 residues: CASNSGGPSTDTQYF. CDR3 in DNA: TGTGCCAGCAACTCCGGGGGGCCTAGCACAGATACGCAGTATTTT. This chain connects TRBV28 to TRBJ2-3; D is perhaps TRBD2 (7 bases). Looked up from germline, CDR1 is MDHEN and CDR2 is SYDVKM. The CDR3 sequence is 15 residues long. V was cut by 7 bases and J by 0 bases, with 14 bases left in between.